This entry describes one TCR beta chain. The antigen it binds to is not known. The sample holds no much larger clone one base away, and base qualities are not on file. This sample was taken from a study of control samples from healthy donors and cancer patients (TCRdb year 2020). Libraries were constructed by the immunoSEQ multiplex PCR assay. What TCRdb holds here is the immuneACCESS table cut down to in-frame rearrangements. Part of the clones is not present; checked against another copy, under half of the missing clones reflect an unresolved V gene, and the others are unexplained. For this sample there are 84,000 or so clones; 90% to 95% appear just once. The biggest ten clones account for less than 20% of the sample. Its CDR3 holds 10 amino acids, cysteine through phenylalanine. CDR3 DNA only is kept here, 30 bases in frame from base 1. V lost 7 bases and J lost 3 bases; the stretch between them is 1 base long. Reading the germline V gene gives CDR1 MDHEN and CDR2 SYDVKM.

Sequencing input: blood. The sequence was collected from a man aged 30 to 39 in good health. The chain is assembled from TRBV28 and TRBJ1-3; the D gene identity is not certain. The nucleotide sequence is TGTGCCAGCAATGGAAACACCATATATTTT. Translated, this is CASNGNTIYF.